A single sample is the source of the 6 T cell receptor beta chains below, sequenced in a study of cytomegalovirus exposure and HLA in healthy donors (dated by TCRdb to 2017 to 2019). Library creation used the immunoSEQ multiplex PCR assay. For the multiplex PCR, a mixture combining 60 forward primers for TCR Vbeta segments and 13 reverse primers for TCR Jbeta segments was used. Held by TCRdb, this immuneACCESS table contains in-frame sequences only and omits some clones. Under half of the omission traces to an unresolved V gene where checked; the cause of the rest is unknown. In this sample's table one finds 60,000 to 75,000 clones. The ten largest clonotypes hold about 1.7% of the sample. Sequenced: PBMCs. The receptors originated from a woman between 25 and 40 years old in good health and CMV-seronegative.

The chain links TRBV4-2 to TRBJ1-1, with 7 bases fitting TRBD1. V dropped 5 bases and J dropped 5; count of bases not matched to a gene: 8. Per the germline V gene, CDR1 is LGHNA and CDR2 is YNFKEQ. The CDR3 covers 14 residues. The CDR3 nucleotides are TGTGCCAGCAGCTCTCCAGACAGGGAGACTGAAGCTTTCTTT. Encoded protein: CASSSPDRETEAFF.

The chain combines TRBV6-1 with TRBJ2-7, with 8 bases lining up with TRBD1. This CDR3 has 16 amino acids. The ends lost 2 bases at V and 2 bases at J; junction bases unmatched: 8. The germline V gene has CDR1 MNHNS and CDR2 SASEGT. CDR3 coding DNA: TGTGCCAGCAGTGAACCGGCGGGACAGGTCCCCTACGAGCAGTACTTC. It specifies CASSEPAGQVPYEQYF.

With regard to this clone: Germline is not matched at one junction end, which may reflect a read error. The chain couples TRBV4-1 to TRBJ2-7; TRBD1 is a possible D gene (6 bases). CDR1 is MGHRA, CDR2 YSYEKL, per germline. CDR3 size: 15 residues. The CDR3 DNA is TGCGCCAGCAGCCAAGTGGACCTTCCTACAGGGAACAAACACTTC. Translated, it gives CASSQVDLPTGNKHF.

The chain employs TRBV19 and TRBJ1-2, with D possibly being TRBD1 (6 bases). The CDR3 loop spans 12 amino acids. CDR1 is LNHDA and CDR2 is SQIVND in the germline V gene (reference sequence). Between the trimmed V and J ends, which lost 4 bases and 8 bases, there was a span of 11 bases. The CDR3 DNA sequence: TGTGCCAGTAGTAGGGACATATGGGGCTACACCTTC. This gives the protein CASSRDIWGYTF.

This chain links TRBV6-1 with TRBJ1-5; D is undetermined. There are 14 residues in the CDR3. V was cut by 1 base and J by 6 bases, with 10 bases left in between. Germline CDR1 is MNHNS and CDR2 is SASEGT. In DNA form, the CDR3 reads TGTGCCAGCAGTGAAGGTTTTACAGCTCAGCCCCAGCATTTT. The encoded protein is CASSEGFTAQPQHF.

As DNA, the CDR3 is TGTGCCAGCAACAGGGGGGCGGCAACTAATGAAAAACTGTTTTTT. Translating it yields CASNRGAATNEKLFF. The chain couples TRBV7-2 to TRBJ1-4; 8 bases match TRBD1. V dropped 7 bases and J dropped 0; count of bases not matched to a gene: 4. This CDR3 is 15 amino acids long. Germline values: CDR1 SGHTA, CDR2 FQGNSA.